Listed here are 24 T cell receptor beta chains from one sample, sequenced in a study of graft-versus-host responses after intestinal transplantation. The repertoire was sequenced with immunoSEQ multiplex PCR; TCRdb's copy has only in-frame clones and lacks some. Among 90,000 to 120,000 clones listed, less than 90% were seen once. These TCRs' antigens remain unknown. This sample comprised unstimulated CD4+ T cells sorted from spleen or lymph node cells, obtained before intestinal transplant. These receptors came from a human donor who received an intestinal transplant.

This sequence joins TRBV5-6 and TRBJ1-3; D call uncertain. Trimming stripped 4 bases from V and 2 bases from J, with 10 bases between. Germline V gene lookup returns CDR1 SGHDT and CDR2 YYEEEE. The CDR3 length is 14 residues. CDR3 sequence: CASSGPEAGNTIYF. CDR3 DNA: TGTGCCAGCAGCGGGCCTGAGGCTGGAAACACCATATATTTT.

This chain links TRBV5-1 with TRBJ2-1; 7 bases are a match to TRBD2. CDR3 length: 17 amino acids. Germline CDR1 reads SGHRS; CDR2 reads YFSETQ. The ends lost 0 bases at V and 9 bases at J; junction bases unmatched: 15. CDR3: CASSLALFSGLRVEQFF. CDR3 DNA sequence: TGCGCCAGCAGCTTGGCCTTGTTTAGCGGGCTCCGCGTTGAGCAGTTCTTC.

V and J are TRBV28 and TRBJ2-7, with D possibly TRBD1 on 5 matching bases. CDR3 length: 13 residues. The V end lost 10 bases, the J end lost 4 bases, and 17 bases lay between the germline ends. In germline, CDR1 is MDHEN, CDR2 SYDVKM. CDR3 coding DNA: TGTGCCACCATGGGGCAGGGTGGATACGAGCAGTACTTC. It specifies CATMGQGGYEQYF.

The CDR3 nucleotides read TGTGCCAGCAGCGCCCGGGACAGGGGGCCAGGGGGTGAAGCTTTCTTT. It is translated as CASSARDRGPGGEAFF. The V and J genes are TRBV5-6 and TRBJ1-1, with 12 bases identical to TRBD1. Germline V gives CDR1 SGHDT, CDR2 YYEEEE. After removal of 4 bases from V and 7 bases from J, the junction contained 11 bases not matched to a gene. The CDR3 spans 16 residues.

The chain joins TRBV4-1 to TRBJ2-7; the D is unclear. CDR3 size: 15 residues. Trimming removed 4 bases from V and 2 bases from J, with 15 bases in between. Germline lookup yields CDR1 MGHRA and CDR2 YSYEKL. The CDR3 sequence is CASSRTSLVAYEQYF. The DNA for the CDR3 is TGCGCCAGCAGCCGGACGTCCCTTGTGGCCTACGAGCAGTACTTC.

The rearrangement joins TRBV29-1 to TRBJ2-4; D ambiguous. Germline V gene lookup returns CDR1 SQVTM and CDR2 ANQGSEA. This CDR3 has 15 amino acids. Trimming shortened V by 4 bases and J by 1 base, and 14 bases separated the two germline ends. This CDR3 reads CSVANRSWAKNIQYF. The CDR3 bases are TGCAGCGTTGCCAATAGGAGTTGGGCCAAAAACATTCAGTACTTC.

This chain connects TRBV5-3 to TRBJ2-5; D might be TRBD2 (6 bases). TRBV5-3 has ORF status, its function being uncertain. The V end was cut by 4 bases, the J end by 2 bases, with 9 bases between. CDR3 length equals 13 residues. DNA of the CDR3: TGTGCCAGAAGCGACCGGGAGCAAGAGACCCAGTACTTC. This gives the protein CARSDREQETQYF.

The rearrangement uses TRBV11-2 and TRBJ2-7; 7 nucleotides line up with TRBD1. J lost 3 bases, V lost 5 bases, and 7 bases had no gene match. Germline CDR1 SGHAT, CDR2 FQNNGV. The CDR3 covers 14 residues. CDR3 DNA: TGTGCCAGCAGCATAGGACAGGCCCGCTACGAGCAGTACTTC. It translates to CASSIGQARYEQYF.

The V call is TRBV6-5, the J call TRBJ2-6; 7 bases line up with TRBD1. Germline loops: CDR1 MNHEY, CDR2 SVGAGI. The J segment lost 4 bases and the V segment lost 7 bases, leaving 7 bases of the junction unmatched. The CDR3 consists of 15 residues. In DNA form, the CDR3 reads TGTGCCAGCAAAATAACAGGGGTCGGGGCCAACGTCCTGACTTTC. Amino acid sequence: CASKITGVGANVLTF.

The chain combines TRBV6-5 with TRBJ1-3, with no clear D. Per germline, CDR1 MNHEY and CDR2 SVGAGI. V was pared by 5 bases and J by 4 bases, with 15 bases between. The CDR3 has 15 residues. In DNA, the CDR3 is TGTGCCAGCAGTGCCGGGCGCCCCGGCGGAAACACCATATATTTT. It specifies CASSAGRPGGNTIYF.

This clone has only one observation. DNA for the CDR3: TGTGCCACCAGCAGAGCAGGGGGAACAGATACGCAGTATTTT. Protein: CATSRAGGTDTQYF. This rearrangement joins TRBV15 to TRBJ2-3; TRBD1 aligns across 7 bases. The CDR3 runs 14 residues. Trimming at V came to 1 base and at J to 3 bases, leaving 1 base not matched to a gene. In germline, CDR1 is LNHNV, CDR2 YYDKDF (reference sequence).

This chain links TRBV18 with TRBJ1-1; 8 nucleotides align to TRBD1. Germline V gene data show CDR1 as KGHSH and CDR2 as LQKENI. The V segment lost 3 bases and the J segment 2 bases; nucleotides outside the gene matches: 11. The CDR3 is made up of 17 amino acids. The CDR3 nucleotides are TGTGCCAGCTCACCGCGGGCAGGGGGCCGGAAAAACACTGAAGCTTTCTTT. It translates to CASSPRAGGRKNTEAFF.

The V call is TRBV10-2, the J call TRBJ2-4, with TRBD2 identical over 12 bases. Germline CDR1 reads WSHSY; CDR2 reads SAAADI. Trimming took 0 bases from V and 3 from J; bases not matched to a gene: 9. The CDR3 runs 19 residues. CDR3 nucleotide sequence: TGCGCCAGCAGTGAGTCAACTAGCGGGAGGCCGGTGAGCAAAAACATTCAGTACTTC. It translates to CASSESTSGRPVSKNIQYF.

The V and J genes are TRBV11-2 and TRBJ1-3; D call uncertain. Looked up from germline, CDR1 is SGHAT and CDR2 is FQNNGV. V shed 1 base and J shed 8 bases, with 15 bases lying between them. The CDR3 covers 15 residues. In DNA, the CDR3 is TGTGCCAGCAGCTTAGTGGGTTCCGCTGGGGACACCATATATTTT. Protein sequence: CASSLVGSAGDTIYF.

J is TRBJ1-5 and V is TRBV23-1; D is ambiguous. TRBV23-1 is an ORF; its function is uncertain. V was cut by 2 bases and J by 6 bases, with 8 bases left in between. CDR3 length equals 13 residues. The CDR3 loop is CASSQIGVQPQHF. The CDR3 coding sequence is TGCGCCAGCAGTCAAATAGGAGTTCAGCCCCAGCATTTT.

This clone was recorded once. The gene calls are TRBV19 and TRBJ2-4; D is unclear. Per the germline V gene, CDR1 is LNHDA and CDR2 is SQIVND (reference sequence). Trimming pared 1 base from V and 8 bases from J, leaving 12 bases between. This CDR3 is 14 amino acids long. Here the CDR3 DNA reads TGTGCCAGTAGTATAGGGGAAAGTCGGGACATTCAGTACTTC. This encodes CASSIGESRDIQYF.

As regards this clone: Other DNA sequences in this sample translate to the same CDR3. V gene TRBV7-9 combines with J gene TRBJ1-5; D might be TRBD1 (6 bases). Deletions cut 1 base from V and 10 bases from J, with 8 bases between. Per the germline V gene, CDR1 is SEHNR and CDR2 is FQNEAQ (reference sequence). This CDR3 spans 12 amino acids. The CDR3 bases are TGTGCCAGCAGCTTAGAAGGGGGTCCCCAGCATTTT. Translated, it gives CASSLEGGPQHF.

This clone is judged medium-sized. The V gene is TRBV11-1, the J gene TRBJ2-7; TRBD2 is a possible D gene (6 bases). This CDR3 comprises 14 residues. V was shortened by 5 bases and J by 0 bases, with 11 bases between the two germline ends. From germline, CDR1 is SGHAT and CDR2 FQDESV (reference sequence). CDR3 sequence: CASSNSGGSYEQYF. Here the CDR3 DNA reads TGTGCCAGCAGCAATAGCGGAGGCTCCTACGAGCAGTACTTC.

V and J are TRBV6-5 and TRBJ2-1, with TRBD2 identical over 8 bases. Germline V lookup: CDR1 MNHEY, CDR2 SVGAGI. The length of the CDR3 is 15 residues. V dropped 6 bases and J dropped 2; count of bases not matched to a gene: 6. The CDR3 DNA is TGTGCCAGCAGCCGGGGGGGCCTACCCTACAATGAGCAGTTCTTC. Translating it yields CASSRGGLPYNEQFF.

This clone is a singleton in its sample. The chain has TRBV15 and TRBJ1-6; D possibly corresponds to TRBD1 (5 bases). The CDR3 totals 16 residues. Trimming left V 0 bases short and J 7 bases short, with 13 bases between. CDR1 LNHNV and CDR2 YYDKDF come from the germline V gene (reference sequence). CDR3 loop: CATSREARQNNSPLHF. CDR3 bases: TGTGCCACCAGCAGAGAGGCGAGACAGAACAATTCACCCCTCCACTTT.

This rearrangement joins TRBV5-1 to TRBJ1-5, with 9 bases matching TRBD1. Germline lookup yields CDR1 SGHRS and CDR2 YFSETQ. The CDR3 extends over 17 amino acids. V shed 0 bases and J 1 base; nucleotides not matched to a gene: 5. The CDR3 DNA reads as TGCGCCAGCAGCTTGGGAGGACAGGGGATAAGCAATCAGCCCCAGCATTTT. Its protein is CASSLGGQGISNQPQHF.

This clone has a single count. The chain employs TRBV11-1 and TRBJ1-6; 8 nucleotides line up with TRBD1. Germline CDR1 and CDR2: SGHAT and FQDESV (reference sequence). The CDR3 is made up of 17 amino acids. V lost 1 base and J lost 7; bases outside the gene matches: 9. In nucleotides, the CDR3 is TGTGCCAGCAGCTTAGAGGGCGACAGGGGTTGGAATTCACCCCTCCACTTT. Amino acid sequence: CASSLEGDRGWNSPLHF.

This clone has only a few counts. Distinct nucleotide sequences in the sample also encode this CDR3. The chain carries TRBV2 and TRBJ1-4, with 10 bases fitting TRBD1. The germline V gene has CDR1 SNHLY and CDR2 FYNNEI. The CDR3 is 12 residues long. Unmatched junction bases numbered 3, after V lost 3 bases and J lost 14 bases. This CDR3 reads CASSEGQGKLFF. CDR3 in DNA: TGTGCCAGCAGTGAGGGACAGGGGAAGCTGTTTTTT. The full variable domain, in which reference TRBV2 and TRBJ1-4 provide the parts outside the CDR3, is EPEVTQTPSHQVTQMGQEVILRCVPISNHLYFYWYRQILGQKVEFLVSFYNNEISEKSEIFDDQFSVERPDGSNFTLKIRSTKLEDSAMYFCASSEGQGKLFFGSGTQLSVL.

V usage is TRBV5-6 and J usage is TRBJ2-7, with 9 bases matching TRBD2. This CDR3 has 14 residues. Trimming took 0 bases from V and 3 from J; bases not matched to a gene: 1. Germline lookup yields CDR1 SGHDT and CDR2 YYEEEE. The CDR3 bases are TGTGCCAGCAGCTTGGGACTAGCGGACTACGAGCAGTACTTC. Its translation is CASSLGLADYEQYF.